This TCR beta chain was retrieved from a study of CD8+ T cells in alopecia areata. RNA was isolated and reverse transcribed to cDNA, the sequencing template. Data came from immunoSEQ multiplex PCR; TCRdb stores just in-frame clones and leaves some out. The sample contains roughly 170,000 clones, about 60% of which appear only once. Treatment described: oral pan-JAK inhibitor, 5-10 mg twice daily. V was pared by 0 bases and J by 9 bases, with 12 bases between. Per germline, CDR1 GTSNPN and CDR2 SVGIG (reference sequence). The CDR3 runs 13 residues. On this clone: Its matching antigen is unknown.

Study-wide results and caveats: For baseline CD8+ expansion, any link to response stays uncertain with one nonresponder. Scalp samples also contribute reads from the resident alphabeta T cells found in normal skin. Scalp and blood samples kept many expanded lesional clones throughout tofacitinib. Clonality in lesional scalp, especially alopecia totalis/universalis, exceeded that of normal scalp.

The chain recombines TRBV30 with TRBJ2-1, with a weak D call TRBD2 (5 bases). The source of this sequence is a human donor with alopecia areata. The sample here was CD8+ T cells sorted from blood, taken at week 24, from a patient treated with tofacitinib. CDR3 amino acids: CAWSVLGAGEQFF. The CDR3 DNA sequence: TGTGCCTGGAGTGTATTGGGAGCTGGTGAGCAGTTCTTC. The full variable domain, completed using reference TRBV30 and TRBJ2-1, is SQTIHQWPATLVQPVGSPLSLECTVEGTSNPNLYWYRQAAGRGLQLLFYSVGIGQISSEVPQNLSASRPQDRQFILSSKKLLLSDSGFYLCAWSVLGAGEQFFGPGTRLTVL.